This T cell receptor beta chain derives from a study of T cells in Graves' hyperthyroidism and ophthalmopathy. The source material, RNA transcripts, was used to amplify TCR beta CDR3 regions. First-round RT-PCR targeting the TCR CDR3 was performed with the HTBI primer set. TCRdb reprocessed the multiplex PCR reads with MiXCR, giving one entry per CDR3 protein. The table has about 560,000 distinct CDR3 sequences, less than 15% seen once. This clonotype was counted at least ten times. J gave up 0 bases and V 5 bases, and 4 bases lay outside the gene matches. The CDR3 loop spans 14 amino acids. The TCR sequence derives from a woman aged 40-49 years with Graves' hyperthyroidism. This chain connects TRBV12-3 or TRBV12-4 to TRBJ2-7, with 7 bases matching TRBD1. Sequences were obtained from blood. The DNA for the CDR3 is TGTGCCAGCAGTCCGGGACAGCTCTCCTACGAGCAGTACTTC. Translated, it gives CASSPGQLSYEQYF.